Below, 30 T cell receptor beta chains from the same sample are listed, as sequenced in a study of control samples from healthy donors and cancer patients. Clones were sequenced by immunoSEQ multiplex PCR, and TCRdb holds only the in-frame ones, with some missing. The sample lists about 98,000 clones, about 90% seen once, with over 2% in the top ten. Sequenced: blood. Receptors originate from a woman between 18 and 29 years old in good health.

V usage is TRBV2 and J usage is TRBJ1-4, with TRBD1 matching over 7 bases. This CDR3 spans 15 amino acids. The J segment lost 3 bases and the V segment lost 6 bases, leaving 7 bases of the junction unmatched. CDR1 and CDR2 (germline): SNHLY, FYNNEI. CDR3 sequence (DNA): TGTGCCAGCAGCCCCGGGACAGCTCCTAATGAAAAACTGTTTTTT. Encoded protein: CASSPGTAPNEKLFF.

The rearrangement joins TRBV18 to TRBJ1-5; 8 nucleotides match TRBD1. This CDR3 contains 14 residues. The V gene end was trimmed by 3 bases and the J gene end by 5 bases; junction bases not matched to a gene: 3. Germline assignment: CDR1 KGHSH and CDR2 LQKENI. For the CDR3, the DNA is TGTGCCAGCTCACCTCAGGGGGCGGATCAGCCCCAGCATTTT. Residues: CASSPQGADQPQHF. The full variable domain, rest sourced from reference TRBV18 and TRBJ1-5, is NAGVMQNPRHLVRRRGQEARLRCSPMKGHSHVYWYRQLPEEGLKFMVYLQKENIIDESGMPKERFSAEFPKEGPSILRIQQVVRGDSAAYFCASSPQGADQPQHFGDGTRLSIL.

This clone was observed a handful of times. This CDR3 reads CASSQVFEAGEQYF. Here the CDR3 DNA reads TGTGCCAGCAGCCAAGTGTTTGAAGCGGGCGAGCAGTACTTC. The chain is built from TRBV3-1 (or the pseudogene TRBV3-2) and TRBJ2-7; D is possibly TRBD2 (6 bases). Trimming removed 1 base at V and 6 bases at J, with 13 bases between. CDR1 is LGHDT and CDR2 is YNNKEL in the germline V gene (reference sequence). CDR3 length equals 14 residues.

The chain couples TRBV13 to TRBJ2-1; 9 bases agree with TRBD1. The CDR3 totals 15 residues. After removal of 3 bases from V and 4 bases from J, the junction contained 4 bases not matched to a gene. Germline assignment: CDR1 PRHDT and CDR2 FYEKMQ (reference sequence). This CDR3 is CASSLGDRAYNEQFF. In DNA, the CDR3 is TGTGCCAGCAGCTTGGGGGACAGGGCTTACAATGAGCAGTTCTTC.

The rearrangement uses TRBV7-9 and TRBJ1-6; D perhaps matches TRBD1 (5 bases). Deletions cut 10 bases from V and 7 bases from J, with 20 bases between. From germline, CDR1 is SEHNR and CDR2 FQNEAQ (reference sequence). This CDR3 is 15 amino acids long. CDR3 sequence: CAINRGADWNSPLHF. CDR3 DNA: TGTGCCATCAATCGAGGGGCAGATTGGAATTCACCCCTCCACTTT.

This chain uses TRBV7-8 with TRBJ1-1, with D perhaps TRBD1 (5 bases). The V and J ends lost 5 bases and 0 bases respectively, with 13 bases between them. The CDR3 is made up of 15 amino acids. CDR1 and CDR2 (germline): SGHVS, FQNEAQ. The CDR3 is CASSPNRRMNTEAFF. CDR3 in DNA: TGTGCCAGCAGCCCGAACAGGAGAATGAACACTGAAGCTTTCTTT.

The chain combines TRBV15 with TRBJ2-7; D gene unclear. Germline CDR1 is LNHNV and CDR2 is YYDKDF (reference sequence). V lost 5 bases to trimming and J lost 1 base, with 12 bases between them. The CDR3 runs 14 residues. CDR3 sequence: CATSVRSSSYEQYF. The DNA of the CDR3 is TGTGCCACCAGCGTACGATCATCATCCTACGAGCAGTACTTC.

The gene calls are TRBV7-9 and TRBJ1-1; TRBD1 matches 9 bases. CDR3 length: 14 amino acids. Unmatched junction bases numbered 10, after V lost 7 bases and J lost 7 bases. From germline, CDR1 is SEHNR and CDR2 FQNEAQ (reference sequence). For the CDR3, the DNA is TGTGCCAGCATGGGGGACAGGGAGGGTTATGAAGCTTTCTTT. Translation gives CASMGDREGYEAFF.

CDR3 amino acids: CATSVGWEQFF. The CDR3 DNA reads TGTGCCACCAGCGTGGGGTGGGAGCAGTTCTTC. The chain has TRBV24-1 and TRBJ2-1; D gene unclear. The V and J ends lost 7 bases and 10 bases respectively, with 10 bases between them. The CDR3 consists of 11 residues. Germline V gene data show CDR1 as KGHDR and CDR2 as SFDVKD.

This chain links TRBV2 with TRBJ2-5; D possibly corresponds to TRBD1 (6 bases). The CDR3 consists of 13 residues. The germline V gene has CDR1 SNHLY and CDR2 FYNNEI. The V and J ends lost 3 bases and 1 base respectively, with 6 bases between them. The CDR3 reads CASSDRGQETQYF. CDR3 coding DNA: TGTGCCAGCAGTGACAGGGGCCAAGAGACCCAGTACTTC.

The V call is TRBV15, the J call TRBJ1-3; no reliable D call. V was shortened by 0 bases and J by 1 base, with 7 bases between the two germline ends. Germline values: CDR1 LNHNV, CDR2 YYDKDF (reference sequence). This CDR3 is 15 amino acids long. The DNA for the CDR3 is TGTGCCACCAGCAGAGATGCACATTCTGGAAACACCATATATTTT. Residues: CATSRDAHSGNTIYF. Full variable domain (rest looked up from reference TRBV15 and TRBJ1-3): DAMVIQNPRYQVTQFGKPVTLSCSQTLNHNVMYWYQQKSSQAPKLLFHYYDKDFNNEADTPDNFQSRRPNTSFCFLDIRSPGLGDTAMYLCATSRDAHSGNTIYFGEGSWLTVV.

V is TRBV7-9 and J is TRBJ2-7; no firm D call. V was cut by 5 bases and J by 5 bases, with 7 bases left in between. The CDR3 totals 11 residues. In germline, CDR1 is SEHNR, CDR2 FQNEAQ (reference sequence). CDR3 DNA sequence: TGTGCCAGCAGCAACGTAAACGAGCAGTACTTC. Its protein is CASSNVNEQYF.

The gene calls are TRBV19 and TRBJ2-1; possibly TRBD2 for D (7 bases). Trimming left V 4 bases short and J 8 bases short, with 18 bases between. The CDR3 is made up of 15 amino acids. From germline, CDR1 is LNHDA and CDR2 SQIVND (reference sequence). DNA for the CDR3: TGTGCCAGTAGTACACGGAGGGAGGGGGGCTATGAGCAGTTCTTC. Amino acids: CASSTRREGGYEQFF.

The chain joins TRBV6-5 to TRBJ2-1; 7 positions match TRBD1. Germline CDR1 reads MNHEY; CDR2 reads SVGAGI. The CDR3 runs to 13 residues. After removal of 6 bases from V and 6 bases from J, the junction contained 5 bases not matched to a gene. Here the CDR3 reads CASSPGQFNEQFF. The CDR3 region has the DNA TGTGCCAGCAGCCCGGGACAGTTCAATGAGCAGTTCTTC.

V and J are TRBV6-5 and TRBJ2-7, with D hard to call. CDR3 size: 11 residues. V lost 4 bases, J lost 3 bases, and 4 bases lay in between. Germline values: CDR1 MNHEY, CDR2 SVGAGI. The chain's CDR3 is CASSSVYEQYF. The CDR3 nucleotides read TGTGCCAGCAGTTCGGTCTACGAGCAGTACTTC.

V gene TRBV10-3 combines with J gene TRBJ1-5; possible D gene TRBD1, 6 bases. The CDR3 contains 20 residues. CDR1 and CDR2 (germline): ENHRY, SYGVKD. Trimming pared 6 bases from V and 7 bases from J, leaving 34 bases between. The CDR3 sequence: CAIRLSLGRGQRGYEQPQHF. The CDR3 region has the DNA TGTGCCATCAGGTTGTCGCTGGGGCGGGGGCAGAGGGGATATGAGCAGCCCCAGCATTTT.

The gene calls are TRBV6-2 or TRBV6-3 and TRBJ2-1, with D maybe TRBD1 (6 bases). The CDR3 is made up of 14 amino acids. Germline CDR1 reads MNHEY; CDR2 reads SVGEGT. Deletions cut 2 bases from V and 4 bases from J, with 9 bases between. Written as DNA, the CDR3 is TGTGCCAGCAGTTACAGCGACAGGTACAATGAGCAGTTCTTC. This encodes CASSYSDRYNEQFF.

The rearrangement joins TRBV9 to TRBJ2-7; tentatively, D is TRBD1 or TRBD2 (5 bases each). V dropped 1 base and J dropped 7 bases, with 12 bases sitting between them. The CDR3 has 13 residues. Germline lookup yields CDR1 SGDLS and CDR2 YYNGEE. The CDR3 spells CASSVYGAGEQYF. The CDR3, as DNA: TGTGCCAGCAGCGTATACGGGGCTGGTGAGCAGTACTTC.

The CDR3 reads CASSFSQRGQGAANYGYTF. CDR3 sequence (DNA): TGTGCCAGCAGTTTCAGCCAAAGGGGACAGGGGGCCGCTAACTATGGCTACACCTTC. The rearrangement links TRBV27 to TRBJ1-2; the match to TRBD1 covers 12 bases. Germline V lookup: CDR1 MNHEY, CDR2 SMNVEV (reference sequence). V lost 3 bases and J lost 0; bases outside the gene matches: 11. The CDR3 is 19 residues long.

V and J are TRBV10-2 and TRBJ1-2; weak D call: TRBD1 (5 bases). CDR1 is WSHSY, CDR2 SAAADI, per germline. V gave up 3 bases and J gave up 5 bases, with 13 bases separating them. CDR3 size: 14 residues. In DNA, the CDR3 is TGCGCCAGCAGTGACGCACCGCAGGGATATGGCTACACCTTC. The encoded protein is CASSDAPQGYGYTF.

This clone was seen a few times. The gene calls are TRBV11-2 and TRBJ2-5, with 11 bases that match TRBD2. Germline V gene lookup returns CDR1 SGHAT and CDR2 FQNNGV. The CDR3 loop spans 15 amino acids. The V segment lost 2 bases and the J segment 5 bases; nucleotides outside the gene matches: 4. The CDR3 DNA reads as TGTGCCAGCAGCTTAAGACTAGCGGGGCGTGAGACCCAGTACTTC. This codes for CASSLRLAGRETQYF.

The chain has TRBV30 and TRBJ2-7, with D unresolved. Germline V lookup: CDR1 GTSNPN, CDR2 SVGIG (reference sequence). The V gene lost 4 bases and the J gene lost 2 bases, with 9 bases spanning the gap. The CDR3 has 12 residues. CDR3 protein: CAWMGSTYEQYF. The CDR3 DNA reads TGTGCCTGGATGGGCAGCACCTACGAGCAGTACTTC. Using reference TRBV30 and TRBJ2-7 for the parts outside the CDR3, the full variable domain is SQTIHQWPATLVQPVGSPLSLECTVEGTSNPNLYWYRQAAGRGLQLLFYSVGIGQISSEVPQNLSASRPQDRQFILSSKKLLLSDSGFYLCAWMGSTYEQYFGPGTRLTVT.

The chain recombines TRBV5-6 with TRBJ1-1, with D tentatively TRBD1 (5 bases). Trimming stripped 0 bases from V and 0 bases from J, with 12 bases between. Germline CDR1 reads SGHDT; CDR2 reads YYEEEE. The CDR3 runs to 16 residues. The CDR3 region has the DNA TGTGCCAGCAGCTTGGGGCGGGGCAGCTTGAACACTGAAGCTTTCTTT. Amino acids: CASSLGRGSLNTEAFF.

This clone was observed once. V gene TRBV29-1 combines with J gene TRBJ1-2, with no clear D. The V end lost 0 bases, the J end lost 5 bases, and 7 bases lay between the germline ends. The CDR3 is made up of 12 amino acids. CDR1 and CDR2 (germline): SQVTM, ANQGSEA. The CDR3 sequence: CSVEDSSYGYTF. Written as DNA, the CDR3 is TGCAGCGTTGAAGACAGCTCGTATGGCTACACCTTC.

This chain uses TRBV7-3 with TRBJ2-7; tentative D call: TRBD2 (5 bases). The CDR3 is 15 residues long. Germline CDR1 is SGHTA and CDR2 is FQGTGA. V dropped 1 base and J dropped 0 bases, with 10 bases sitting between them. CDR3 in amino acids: CASSLKVSASYEQYF. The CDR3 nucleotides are TGTGCCAGCAGCTTAAAGGTTAGCGCCTCCTACGAGCAGTACTTC.

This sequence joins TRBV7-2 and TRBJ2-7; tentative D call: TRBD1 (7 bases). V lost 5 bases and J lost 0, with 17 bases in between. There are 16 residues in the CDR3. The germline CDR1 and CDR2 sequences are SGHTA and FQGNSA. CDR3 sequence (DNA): TGTGCCAGCAGCGCCAGACAGGGAGGCGTCTCCTACGAGCAGTACTTC. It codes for CASSARQGGVSYEQYF.

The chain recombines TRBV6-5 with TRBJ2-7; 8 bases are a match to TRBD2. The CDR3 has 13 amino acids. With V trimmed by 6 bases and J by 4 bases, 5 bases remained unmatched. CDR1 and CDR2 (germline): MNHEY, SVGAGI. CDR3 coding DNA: TGTGCCAGCAGCCTAGGACTAGCTTACGAGCAGTACTTC. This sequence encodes CASSLGLAYEQYF.

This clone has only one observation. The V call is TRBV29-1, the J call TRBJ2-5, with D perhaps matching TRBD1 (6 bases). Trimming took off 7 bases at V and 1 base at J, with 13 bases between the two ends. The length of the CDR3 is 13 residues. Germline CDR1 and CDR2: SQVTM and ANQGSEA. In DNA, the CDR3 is TGCAGCGCCTTGGACAGATTCCAAGAGACCCAGTACTTC. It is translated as CSALDRFQETQYF.

CDR3 sequence reads: CASSQSRAELSGNTIYF. In DNA, the CDR3 is TGCGCCAGCAGTCAATCTAGGGCAGAATTATCTGGAAACACCATATATTTT. V is TRBV23-1 and J is TRBJ1-3; D uncertain. TRBV23-1 is labeled an ORF, and its function is uncertain. The CDR3 totals 17 residues. V shed 0 bases and J shed 1 base, with 13 bases lying between them.

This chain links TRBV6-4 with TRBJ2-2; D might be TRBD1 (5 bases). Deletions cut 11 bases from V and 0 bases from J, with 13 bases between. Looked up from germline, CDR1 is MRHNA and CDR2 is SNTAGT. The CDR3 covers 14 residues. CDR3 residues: CAFRQFPNTGELFF. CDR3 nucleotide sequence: TGTGCCTTTCGACAGTTCCCGAACACCGGGGAGCTGTTTTTT.